A selection of T cell receptor beta chains follows, all from one sample in a study of blood T cell repertoires in COVID-19. Some clones are missing from TCRdb's copy, which holds only in-frame ones; the method was immunoSEQ multiplex PCR. This sample has roughly 89,000 clones; around 80% occur once, and the top ten carry about 14%. Sequencing was performed on peripheral blood. The origin of the receptors is an elderly woman with acute or convalescent COVID-19. CDR3s include the opening cysteine and the closing phenylalanine or tryptophan. D genes are given only for firm matches. Not all rows give a size; the values are once, few, many and, for expanded clones, a class.

abundance,v_gene,d_gene,j_gene,CDR3nt,CDR3aa
.,TRBV29-1,.,TRBJ2-7,TGCAGCACAAAAGACAATGCCTACGAGCAGTACTTC,CSTKDNAYEQYF
.,TRBV11-2,TRBD1,TRBJ2-1,TGTGCCAGCAGCTGGGACAGGGGGCGATTCAATGAGCAGTTCTTC,CASSWDRGRFNEQFF
.,TRBV6-6,.,TRBJ1-5,TGTGCCAGCAGTACCGGTCAGCCCCAGCATTTT,CASSTGQPQHF
once,TRBV12-3/TRBV12-4,.,TRBJ2-2,TGTGCCAGCAGTATTACGGGGACCGGGGAGCTGTTTTTT,CASSITGTGELFF
.,TRBV19,TRBD1,TRBJ2-1,TGTGCCAGTATCAGAGATTCCGGGACAGGGAGAAATGAGCAGTTCTTC,CASIRDSGTGRNEQFF
.,TRBV7-2,.,TRBJ1-1,TGTGCCAGCAGCTTATCCAGGGGAGGGACTGAAGCTTTCTTT,CASSLSRGGTEAFF
few,TRBV6-2/TRBV6-3,TRBD2,TRBJ2-3,TGTGCCAGCAGTTACTCATGGCGGGGGAGCACAGATACGCAGTATTTT,CASSYSWRGSTDTQYF
once,TRBV10-3,TRBD2,TRBJ2-7,TGTGCCACCAGGGACCCGGGGGGCGAGCAGTACTTC,CATRDPGGEQYF
.,TRBV29-1,.,TRBJ1-4,TGCAGCGTTCTGGACAGAGGTAATGAAAAACTGTTTTTT,CSVLDRGNEKLFF
.,TRBV15,TRBD1,TRBJ2-7,TGTGCCACCAGCAGGGCCGGGACAGTTCGATACGAGCAGTACTTC,CATSRAGTVRYEQYF
.,TRBV7-2,.,TRBJ1-3,TGTGCCAGCAGCCCAACAGGCTTCGCTGGAAACACCATATATTTT,CASSPTGFAGNTIYF
.,TRBV7-2,.,TRBJ1-3,TGTGCCAGCAGCTTAGAGTCAGGGGGAAACACCATATATTTT,CASSLESGGNTIYF
.,TRBV5-1,TRBD1,TRBJ1-3,TGCGCCAGCAGCTACCAAGGACAGGGTTCTGGAAACACCATATATTTT,CASSYQGQGSGNTIYF
once,TRBV4-3,.,TRBJ1-5,TGCGCCAGCAGCCCACAAGTGGGGGCCAGCAATCAGCCCCAGCATTTT,CASSPQVGASNQPQHF
.,TRBV21-1,.,TRBJ2-7,TGTGCCAGCAGCGAGGTAGCGGGGGACTCCTACGAGCAGTACTTC,CASSEVAGDSYEQYF
.,TRBV19,TRBD1,TRBJ1-4,TGTGCCAGTAGCCACAGGGGTGTTAATGAAAAACTGTTTTTT,CASSHRGVNEKLFF
.,TRBV5-1,TRBD1,TRBJ1-3,TGCGCCAGCAGCGGACAGGGAGGAAACACCATATATTTT,CASSGQGGNTIYF
once,TRBV19,TRBD2,TRBJ2-3,TGTGCCAGTAGTATGGTAGCGGGGGGCTCAATCCCAGATACGCAGTATTTT,CASSMVAGGSIPDTQYF
.,TRBV10-3,TRBD1,TRBJ2-7,TGTGCCATCAGCCCCGGACAGGGGGCTCACGAGCAGTACTTC,CAISPGQGAHEQYF
.,TRBV3-1/TRBV3-2,TRBD2,TRBJ2-3,TGTGCCAGCAGCCGGTCCTCCTCCGGGGGGGCCGGAGATACGCAGTATTTT,CASSRSSSGGAGDTQYF
.,TRBV6-5,.,TRBJ2-7,TGTGCCAGCAGTCGTATGGGGGCTGTGGGCTCCGAGCAGTACTTC,CASSRMGAVGSEQYF
.,TRBV5-4,TRBD2,TRBJ2-5,TGTGCCAGCAGCTTGGGAACTAGCGGGCCCCAAGAGACCCAGTACTTC,CASSLGTSGPQETQYF
.,TRBV6-2/TRBV6-3,.,TRBJ2-7,TGTGCCAGCAGTGACCTCCATCGGCTGAGCGACGAGCAGTACTTC,CASSDLHRLSDEQYF
.,TRBV19,.,TRBJ2-1,TGTGCCAGTAGTATACGAGGACAGAGACCTTACAATGAGCAGTTCTTC,CASSIRGQRPYNEQFF
medium-sized,TRBV14,.,TRBJ2-4,TGTGCCAGCAGCCTCGGGGGGCGGGGATACATTCAGTACTTC,CASSLGGRGYIQYF
.,TRBV5-4,.,TRBJ1-2,TGTGCCAGCAGCTTGCCCAAGACAGGACTTAGTTATGGCTACACCTTC,CASSLPKTGLSYGYTF
few,TRBV16,TRBD1,TRBJ2-7,TGTGCCAGCAGCCCCTCGACAGGGGACTACGAGCAGTACTTC,CASSPSTGDYEQYF
.,TRBV7-2,TRBD1,TRBJ1-2,TGTGCCAGCAGCGCAGGACAGGGGCTCACTTATGGCTACACCTTC,CASSAGQGLTYGYTF
.,TRBV5-1,.,TRBJ2-5,TGCGCCAGCAGTTGGCAGCAAGAGACCCAGTACTTC,CASSWQQETQYF
.,TRBV5-4,.,TRBJ1-1,TGTGCCAGCAGCTTGGCCGGGCAGGGGCGGGACACTGAAGCTTTCTTT,CASSLAGQGRDTEAFF
few,TRBV18,.,TRBJ1-2,TGTGCCAGCTCACCAAACGGGGGGGAGTTCTATGGCTACACCTTC,CASSPNGGEFYGYTF
.,TRBV7-2,TRBD2,TRBJ2-3,TGTGCCAGCAGCTTAGCGAGGACTAGCGGCGCCACAGATACGCAGTATTTT,CASSLARTSGATDTQYF
.,TRBV2,.,TRBJ1-1,TGTGCCAGCAGACGGGACACTGAAGCTTTCTTT,CASRRDTEAFF
.,TRBV21-1,.,TRBJ2-5,TGTGCCAGCACCAAAAAGGGACAGAGAGAGACCCAGTACTTC,CASTKKGQRETQYF
.,TRBV5-1,TRBD2,TRBJ2-7,TGCGCCAGCAGCCATACTAGCGGGGGGGTTTCCTACGAGCAGTACTTC,CASSHTSGGVSYEQYF
.,TRBV7-9,TRBD1,TRBJ1-2,TGTGCCAGCAGCCCGCGGACAGGGGGTCCCCTTGGCTACACCTTC,CASSPRTGGPLGYTF
.,TRBV24-1,.,TRBJ1-2,TGTGCCACCAGTGATCGGCGTTCTGGGGACCCAGGCGGGGACTATGGCTACACCTTC,CATSDRRSGDPGGDYGYTF